Given below is one TCR beta chain in context. The sample originates from a study of cytomegalovirus exposure and HLA in healthy donors. The donors gave bone marrow, and they were healthy. In the PCR, 60 Vbeta and 13 Jbeta primers were used. Clones were read by immunoSEQ multiplex PCR, and TCRdb kept only the in-frame ones, dropping some. This repertoire shows 40,000 or so clones, 85% to 95% found once; its top ten account for 2.7%. From germline, CDR1 is KGHSH and CDR2 LQKENI. The CDR3 has 15 amino acids. The germline V and J ends were trimmed by 6 bases and 2 bases, with 15 bases remaining between them.

Sequenced: PBMCs. This chain connects TRBV18 to TRBJ2-3, with TRBD1 as a possible D gene (6 bases). This TCR was recovered from a young woman in good health and CMV-seronegative. The CDR3 reads CASSRTASPTDTQYF. The CDR3 DNA is TGTGCCAGCTCCCGGACAGCTTCTCCCACAGATACGCAGTATTTT.